This T cell receptor beta chain originates from a study of cytomegalovirus exposure and HLA in healthy donors. Broader study findings: Later work associated fewer than 20,000 TCR beta sequences with HLA alleles at 0.05 false discovery rate. In a later analysis, HLA-associated beta chains showed higher expansion and lower generation probabilities than comparable chains.

J lost 7 bases, V lost 0 bases, and 5 bases had no gene match. CDR3 length equals 15 residues. Germline CDR1 MNHEY, CDR2 SVGAGI. 13 Jbeta primers and 60 Vbeta primers were used for the PCR. Per the study methods: As a later analysis found, there were 70 million to 80 million unique TCR beta chains, of which roughly 11 million were shared. Using immunoSEQ multiplex PCR, the repertoire was profiled, and TCRdb retains in-frame clones only, with some absent. From that table come the V and J calls and clone size; the DNA was used to work out D and trimming. The sample has some 180,000 clones; 70% to 90% are singletons. In the case of this clone: Its antigen is as yet unknown.

This chain links TRBV6-5 with TRBJ1-5, with 8 bases that match TRBD1. This TCR came from a woman between 50 and 59 years old in good health and CMV-seronegative. Sequencing was carried out using PBMCs. In nucleotides, the CDR3 is TGTGCCAGCAGTTACTCGCGACAGGGGACCCAGCCCCAGCATTTT. Its translation is CASSYSRQGTQPQHF.